The 22 T cell receptor beta chains below all came from one sample that was sequenced in a study of T cell responses to AZD1222 COVID-19 vaccine. Profiled with immunoSEQ multiplex PCR; TCRdb holds only in-frame clones, not every one. The sample shows about 83,000 clones, 80% to 90% of them seen only once. The starting material was peripheral blood, obtained on day 0 of AZD1222 vaccination. Receptors were obtained from an adult in good health.

The chain carries TRBV2 and TRBJ2-7, with TRBD2 as a possible D gene (6 bases). Germline loops: CDR1 SNHLY, CDR2 FYNNEI. V was pared by 1 base and J by 0 bases, with 37 bases between. The CDR3 runs to 24 residues. CDR3 sequence reads: CASSEGGLYFGPGSLKSLSYEQYF. DNA of the CDR3: TGTGCCAGCAGTGAAGGGGGACTGTATTTCGGGCCCGGATCCCTTAAATCACTCTCCTACGAGCAGTACTTC.

This clone was seen a single time. V and J are TRBV5-1 and TRBJ1-4; 8 bases fit TRBD1. This CDR3 contains 14 residues. V was clipped by 4 bases and J by 7 bases; unmatched bases: 6. From germline, CDR1 is SGHRS and CDR2 YFSETQ. The CDR3 here is CASSEGTGGEKLFF. The DNA of the CDR3 is TGCGCCAGCAGCGAAGGGACAGGAGGTGAAAAACTGTTTTTT.

The rearrangement links TRBV25-1 to TRBJ1-4; 10 positions match TRBD1. The germline V gene encodes CDR1 MGHDK and CDR2 SYGVNS. The V gene end was trimmed by 2 bases and the J gene end by 4 bases; junction bases not matched to a gene: 4. The CDR3 is 16 residues long. The CDR3 nucleotides read TGTGCCAGCAGTGAAGGGACAGGGGCCAATAATGAAAAACTGTTTTTT. This codes for CASSEGTGANNEKLFF.

J is TRBJ1-5 and V is TRBV27, with 7 bases fitting TRBD1. With V trimmed by 6 bases and J by 4 bases, 12 bases remained unmatched. Germline V gives CDR1 MNHEY, CDR2 SMNVEV (reference sequence). The CDR3 is 16 residues long. The CDR3 spells CASSYRGAGGNQPQHF. DNA for the CDR3: TGTGCCAGCAGCTATCGGGGGGCAGGGGGGAATCAGCCCCAGCATTTT.

The rearrangement joins TRBV3-1 (or the pseudogene TRBV3-2) to TRBJ2-1, with D tentatively TRBD1 or TRBD2 (5 bases each). CDR1 LGHDT and CDR2 YNNKEL come from the germline V gene (reference sequence). This CDR3 contains 13 residues. V was cut by 1 base and J by 10 bases, with 11 bases left in between. The CDR3 here is CASSQAMRGEQFF. The CDR3 DNA is TGTGCCAGCAGCCAAGCAATGAGGGGAGAGCAGTTCTTC.

The J gene is TRBJ2-1, the V gene TRBV3-1 (or the pseudogene TRBV3-2); tentatively, D is TRBD2 (5 bases). Trimming took off 2 bases at V and 7 bases at J, with 9 bases between the two ends. The CDR3 spans 13 residues. Germline CDR1 LGHDT, CDR2 YNNKEL (reference sequence). The DNA of the CDR3 is TGTGCCAGCAGCCAATACCCGGGGAATGAGCAGTTCTTC. Its protein product is CASSQYPGNEQFF.

J is TRBJ1-2 and V is TRBV19, with 7 positions matching TRBD1. Germline V CDR1 and CDR2: LNHDA, SQIVND (reference sequence). J gave up 4 bases and V 1 base, and 3 bases lay outside the gene matches. The CDR3 has 14 residues. CDR3 in amino acids: CASSIAGGSYGYTF. CDR3 DNA sequence: TGTGCCAGTAGTATAGCAGGGGGATCCTATGGCTACACCTTC.

In this sample, this clone turned up a few times. The V call is TRBV7-9, the J call TRBJ1-2; D may be TRBD1 (5 bases). Germline CDR1 reads SEHNR; CDR2 reads FQNEAQ (reference sequence). The V and J ends lost 4 bases and 4 bases respectively, with 13 bases between them. This CDR3 is built from 14 residues. This chain's CDR3 is CASSSSGAVYGYTF. The CDR3 DNA follows: TGTGCCAGCAGCTCATCCGGGGCTGTCTATGGCTACACCTTC.

The CDR3 DNA sequence: TGTGCCAGCAGTTACGGATACAATGAGCAGTTCTTC. Translation gives CASSYGYNEQFF. The V gene is TRBV6-5, the J gene TRBJ2-1, with unresolved D. V gave up 2 bases and J gave up 4 bases, with 3 bases separating them. The CDR3 has 12 residues. Germline CDR1 reads MNHEY; CDR2 reads SVGAGI.

The chain uses TRBV6-2 or TRBV6-3 and TRBJ2-5; a possible D gene is TRBD2 (5 bases). The CDR3 contains 16 residues. Germline CDR1 MNHEY, CDR2 SVGEGT. Trimming removed 2 bases at V and 1 base at J, with 14 bases between. CDR3: CASSYPTREAQETQYF. CDR3 coding DNA: TGTGCCAGCAGTTACCCAACCCGGGAAGCCCAAGAGACCCAGTACTTC.

The chain carries TRBV24-1 and TRBJ2-3, with TRBD1 identical over 7 bases. The CDR3 length is 17 residues. V gave up 2 bases and J gave up 5 bases; unmatched junction bases: 12. Per germline, CDR1 KGHDR and CDR2 SFDVKD. The DNA of the CDR3 is TGTGCCACCAGTGATTCGACGGCACAGGGGATCCAAGATACGCAGTATTTT. Amino acids: CATSDSTAQGIQDTQYF.

The rearrangement links TRBV9 to TRBJ2-5; D possibly corresponds to TRBD1 (6 bases). In germline, CDR1 is SGDLS, CDR2 YYNGEE. Trimming left V 3 bases short and J 3 bases short, with 12 bases between. This CDR3 spans 14 amino acids. The DNA for the CDR3 is TGTGCCAGCAGCGCCTCCCGGACAGAAGAGACCCAGTACTTC. Translation gives CASSASRTEETQYF.

J is TRBJ2-7 and V is TRBV28; TRBD2 matches 11 bases. CDR3 length: 16 residues. Unmatched junction bases numbered 14, after V lost 7 bases and J lost 6 bases. CDR1 is MDHEN, CDR2 SYDVKM, per germline. DNA for the CDR3: TGTGCCAGCATACCTGAAGAACTAGCGGGAGTTCTCGAGCAGTACTTC. This codes for CASIPEELAGVLEQYF.

The V and J genes are TRBV7-2 and TRBJ2-5, with D perhaps matching TRBD1 or TRBD2 (5 bases each). Germline loops: CDR1 SGHTA, CDR2 FQGNSA. The V end was cut by 0 bases, the J end by 3 bases, with 17 bases between. This CDR3 has 17 amino acids. CDR3 loop: CASSLAWGRSGEETQYF. CDR3 in DNA: TGTGCCAGCAGCTTAGCTTGGGGGAGATCCGGGGAAGAGACCCAGTACTTC.

CDR3 in DNA: TGCGCCAGCAGCCAAGAGAGCCTTGGACTAGCGGGAGACACCGGGGAGCTGTTTTTT. The encoded protein is CASSQESLGLAGDTGELFF. V gene TRBV4-1 combines with J gene TRBJ2-2, with 13 bases lining up with TRBD2. Looked up from germline, CDR1 is MGHRA and CDR2 is YSYEKL. V gave up 0 bases and J gave up 3 bases; unmatched junction bases: 7. The CDR3 has 19 amino acids.

This clone is a singleton in its sample. The genes are TRBV28 and TRBJ1-1; TRBD1 matches at 7 bases. V dropped 6 bases and J dropped 5; count of bases not matched to a gene: 12. The V gene's germline CDR1 is MDHEN and CDR2 SYDVKM. The CDR3 sequence is 15 residues long. The CDR3 nucleotides are TGTGCCAGCAGCCCAGGGGGAAGGAGGAGGACTGAAGCTTTCTTT. This encodes CASSPGGRRRTEAFF.

V and J are TRBV29-1 and TRBJ2-7; D perhaps matches TRBD2 (6 bases). Germline CDR1 reads SQVTM; CDR2 reads ANQGSEA. The CDR3 loop spans 15 amino acids. The V gene lost 6 bases and the J gene lost 0 bases, with 18 bases spanning the gap. The CDR3 nucleotides are TGCAGCGTCGTAAATTTAGCGGTTAGCTCCTACGAGCAGTACTTC. Its translation is CSVVNLAVSSYEQYF.

This chain connects TRBV19 to TRBJ2-5; 8 bases are shared with TRBD2. This CDR3 has 14 amino acids. CDR1 and CDR2 (germline): LNHDA, SQIVND (reference sequence). Unmatched junction bases numbered 4, after V lost 5 bases and J lost 2 bases. CDR3 DNA sequence: TGTGCCAGTAGTTCTCTAGCGGGTCAAGAGACCCAGTACTTC. It yields the protein CASSSLAGQETQYF. Looking up the rest from reference TRBV19 and TRBJ2-5 gives the full variable domain: DGGITQSPKYLFRKEGQNVTLSCEQNLNHDAMYWYRQDPGQGLRLIYYSQIVNDFQKGDIAEGYSVSREKKESFPLTVTSAQKNPTAFYLCASSSLAGQETQYFGPGTRLLVL.

The genes are TRBV21-1 and TRBJ2-3; TRBD1 was called by the table and not checked on the DNA. TRBV21-1 is a pseudogene. The CDR3 is 17 residues long. CDR3 residues: CASSRLDRGVLGDTQYF. The DNA for the CDR3 is TGTGCCAGCAGCAGACTTGACAGGGGGGTTTTAGGAGATACGCAGTATTTT.

This clone was detected only once. The V and J genes are TRBV24-1 and TRBJ1-2; D ambiguous. Germline loops: CDR1 KGHDR, CDR2 SFDVKD. The germline V and J ends were trimmed by 5 bases and 0 bases, with 15 bases remaining between them. The CDR3 runs 16 residues. Here the CDR3 reads CATSGALTTTNYGYTF. CDR3 nucleotide sequence: TGTGCCACCAGTGGGGCTCTGACAACCACTAACTATGGCTACACCTTC.

The chain recombines TRBV3-1 (or the pseudogene TRBV3-2) with TRBJ2-7, with 13 nucleotides matching TRBD2. V lost 1 base and J lost 6; bases outside the gene matches: 9. This CDR3 comprises 17 residues. The V gene's germline CDR1 is LGHDT and CDR2 YNNKEL (reference sequence). The CDR3 protein is CASSQGLAGGVAGEQYF. The CDR3 DNA follows: TGTGCCAGCAGCCAAGGACTAGCGGGAGGAGTAGCGGGCGAGCAGTACTTC.

The chain has TRBV11-2 and TRBJ2-7; 7 positions agree with TRBD2. Germline CDR1 and CDR2: SGHAT and FQNNGV. V was clipped by 3 bases and J by 3 bases; unmatched bases: 14. The CDR3 contains 17 residues. The CDR3 sequence is CASSFRAGTTRNYEQYF. The CDR3 DNA is TGTGCCAGCAGCTTCCGTGCAGGGACTACCAGGAACTACGAGCAGTACTTC.